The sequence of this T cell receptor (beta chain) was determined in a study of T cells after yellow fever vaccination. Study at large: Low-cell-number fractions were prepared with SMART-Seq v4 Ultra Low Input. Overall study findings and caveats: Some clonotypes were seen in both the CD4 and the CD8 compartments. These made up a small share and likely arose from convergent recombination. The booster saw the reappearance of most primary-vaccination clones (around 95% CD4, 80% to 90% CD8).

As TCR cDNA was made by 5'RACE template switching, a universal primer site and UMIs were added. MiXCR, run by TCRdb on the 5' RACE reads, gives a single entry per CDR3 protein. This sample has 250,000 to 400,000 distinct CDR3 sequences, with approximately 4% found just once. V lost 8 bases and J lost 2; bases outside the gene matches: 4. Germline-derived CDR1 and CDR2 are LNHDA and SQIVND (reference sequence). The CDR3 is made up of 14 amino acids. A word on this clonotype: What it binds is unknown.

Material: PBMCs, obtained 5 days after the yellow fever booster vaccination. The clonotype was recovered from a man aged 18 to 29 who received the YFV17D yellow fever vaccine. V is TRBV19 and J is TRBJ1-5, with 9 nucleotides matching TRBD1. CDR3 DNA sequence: TGTGCCAGTGCGGACAGGGGTGGCAATCAGCCCCAGCATTTT. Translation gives CASADRGGNQPQHF.